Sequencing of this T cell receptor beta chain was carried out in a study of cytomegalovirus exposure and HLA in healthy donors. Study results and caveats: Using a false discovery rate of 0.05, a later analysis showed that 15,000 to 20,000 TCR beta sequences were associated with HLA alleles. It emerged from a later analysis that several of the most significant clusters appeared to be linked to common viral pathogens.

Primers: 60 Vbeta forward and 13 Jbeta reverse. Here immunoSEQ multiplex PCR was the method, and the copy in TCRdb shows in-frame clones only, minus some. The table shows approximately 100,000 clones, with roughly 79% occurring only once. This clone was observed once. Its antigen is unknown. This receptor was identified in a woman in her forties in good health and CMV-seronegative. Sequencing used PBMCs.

The CDR3 loop reads CAWSVPRGGREKLFF. DNA of the CDR3: TGTGCCTGGAGTGTCCCCAGGGGCGGCAGGGAAAAACTGTTTTTT. This chain joins TRBV30 and TRBJ1-4, with a possible D match to TRBD1 (6 bases). The CDR3 extends over 15 amino acids. V gave up 0 bases and J gave up 8 bases, with 16 bases separating them. Germline V lookup: CDR1 GTSNPN, CDR2 SVGIG (reference sequence).